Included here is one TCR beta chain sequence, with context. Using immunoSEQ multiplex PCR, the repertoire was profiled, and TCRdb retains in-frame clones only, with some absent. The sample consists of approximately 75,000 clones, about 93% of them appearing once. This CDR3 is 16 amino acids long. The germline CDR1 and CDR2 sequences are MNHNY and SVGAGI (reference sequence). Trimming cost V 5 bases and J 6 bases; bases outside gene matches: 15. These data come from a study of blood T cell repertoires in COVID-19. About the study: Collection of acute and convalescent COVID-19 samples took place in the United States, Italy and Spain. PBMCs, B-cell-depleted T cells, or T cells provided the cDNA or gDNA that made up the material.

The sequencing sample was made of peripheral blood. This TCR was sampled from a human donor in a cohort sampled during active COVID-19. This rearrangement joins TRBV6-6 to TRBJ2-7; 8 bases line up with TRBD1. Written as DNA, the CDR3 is TGTGCCAGCAGTGCCTCTGGTCGGACAGGACAGGGCGAGCAGTACTTC. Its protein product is CASSASGRTGQGEQYF.